This TCR beta chain was observed in a study of response to subunit inactivated influenza vaccine. A word on this clonotype: Its antigen is unknown.

Study-level findings and limits: New T cells are recruited in small numbers by each seasonal influenza vaccination, according to the authors' suggestion.

TCRdb itself ran the RT-PCR reads through MiXCR, one entry per CDR3 protein. The sample lists roughly 180,000 distinct CDR3 sequences, roughly 8.7% occurring once. Trimming removed 4 bases from V and 1 base from J; junction bases left unmatched: 12. The germline gives CDR1 DFQATT, CDR2 SNEGSKA (reference sequence). CDR3 length equals 18 residues. The receptor comes from a man aged 45-65 years who received an inactivated influenza vaccine. The gene calls are TRBV20-1 and TRBJ2-7, with 14 positions matching TRBD2. This specimen was non-naive T cells sorted from PBMCs, taken on the day of vaccination. Here the CDR3 DNA reads TGCAGTGCTACCCCCGGGACTAGCGGGGGACTTCTTTCCTACGAGCAGTACTTC. Its translation: CSATPGTSGGLLSYEQYF.